This T cell receptor (beta chain) was captured by sequencing in a study of pediatric ulcerative colitis. With respect to this clone: Its matching antigen is unknown.

V gave up 1 base and J gave up 12 bases, with 13 bases separating them. CDR1 KGHSH and CDR2 LQKENI come from the germline V gene. The CDR3 runs 13 residues. Some clones are missing from TCRdb's copy, which holds only in-frame ones; the method was immunoSEQ multiplex PCR. This table has roughly 30,000 clones, approximately 82% appearing once. Study-wide findings and caveats: Compared with controls, ulcerative colitis showed greater blood-rectum clone sharing. Two rectal CDR3 clonotypes occurred in all ulcerative colitis patients.

This chain connects TRBV18 to TRBJ2-1; a possible D gene is TRBD2 (5 bases). The receptor was isolated from a boy younger than 18 with severe ulcerative colitis. Sequences were obtained from blood. CDR3 coding DNA: TGTGCCAGCTCACCACGGCAGCCCGAGGGGCAGTTCTTC. This gives the protein CASSPRQPEGQFF.